The text below deals with one TCR beta chain. The PCR ran on 60 Vbeta and 13 Jbeta primers. The table came from immunoSEQ multiplex PCR; TCRdb's copy has only in-frame clones and leaves some out. Seen here are roughly 82,000 clones, approximately 72% observed once, and the top ten hold over 8.5%. The sample originates from a study of cytomegalovirus exposure and HLA in healthy donors. This CDR3 has 14 amino acids. Germline-derived CDR1 and CDR2 are SGHNT and YYREEE (reference sequence). J lost 6 bases, V lost 4 bases, and 3 bases had no gene match. Specimen: PBMCs. This receptor was taken from a woman between 35 and 50 years old in good health and CMV-seropositive. J is TRBJ2-3 and V is TRBV5-4; TRBD2 agrees at 12 bases. The CDR3 protein is CASSASGRADTQYF. In DNA, the CDR3 is TGTGCCAGCAGCGCTAGCGGGAGGGCGGATACGCAGTATTTT.